One sample yielded the 27 T cell receptor beta chains listed below, sequenced in a study of cytomegalovirus exposure and HLA in healthy donors. PCR involved 60 Vbeta and 13 Jbeta primers. The assay was immunoSEQ multiplex PCR, and TCRdb's table has in-frame clones only and misses some. The repertoire includes some 130,000 clones, 65% to 85% of them detected once, and around 1% sits in the top ten. Sequenced sample: PBMCs. The source of these receptors is a man aged 18 to 30 in good health and CMV-seronegative.

For the CDR3, the DNA is TGTGCCAGCAAAGTCACGGGACAGCAGAACACCGGGGAGCTGTTTTTT. Translating it yields CASKVTGQQNTGELFF. V usage is TRBV7-8 and J usage is TRBJ2-2; TRBD1 agrees at 7 bases. The germline V gene has CDR1 SGHVS and CDR2 FQNEAQ. The CDR3 loop spans 16 amino acids. V trimming: 7 bases; J trimming: 1 base; junction bases outside the gene matches: 9.

This sequence joins TRBV5-6 and TRBJ1-1; unclear D gene. V lost 1 base and J lost 0, with 4 bases in between. The length of the CDR3 is 13 residues. Germline CDR1 and CDR2: SGHDT and YYEEEE. CDR3 in amino acids: CASSLSVNTEAFF. The CDR3 DNA reads TGTGCCAGCAGCTTGTCAGTGAACACTGAAGCTTTCTTT. The full variable domain, completed using reference TRBV5-6 and TRBJ1-1, is DAGVTQSPTHLIKTRGQQVTLRCSPKSGHDTVSWYQQALGQGPQFIFQYYEEEERQRGNFPDRFSGHQFPNYSSELNVNALLLGDSALYLCASSLSVNTEAFFGQGTRLTVV.

This clone appeared once. The chain combines TRBV7-2 with TRBJ1-3, with D perhaps TRBD1 (6 bases). The V and J ends lost 0 bases and 0 bases respectively, with 9 bases between them. The CDR3 has 16 residues. CDR1 is SGHTA, CDR2 FQGNSA, per germline. The CDR3 region is CASSLAGQSSGNTIYF. CDR3 DNA sequence: TGTGCCAGCAGCTTAGCGGGACAAAGCTCTGGAAACACCATATATTTT.

The chain couples TRBV7-9 to TRBJ2-3, with a possible D match to TRBD1 (5 bases). The ends were cut back, 0 bases at V and 6 bases at J, with 13 bases in the middle. The germline gives CDR1 SEHNR, CDR2 FQNEAQ (reference sequence). CDR3 length equals 15 residues. CDR3: CASSLARAGQDTQYF. Written as DNA, the CDR3 is TGTGCCAGCAGCTTAGCTAGGGCAGGGCAGGATACGCAGTATTTT.

V is TRBV5-1 and J is TRBJ2-7; D perhaps matches TRBD2 (6 bases). V was clipped by 4 bases and J by 1 base, with 15 bases between them. Per germline, CDR1 SGHRS and CDR2 YFSETQ. This CDR3 spans 15 amino acids. The CDR3 is CASSPRAEGSYEQYF. CDR3 in DNA: TGCGCCAGCAGCCCGAGAGCGGAGGGATCCTACGAGCAGTACTTC.

V usage is TRBV15 and J usage is TRBJ1-6, with 7 nucleotides matching TRBD1. Germline-derived CDR1 and CDR2 are LNHNV and YYDKDF (reference sequence). The J segment lost 0 bases and the V segment lost 5 bases, leaving 7 bases of the junction unmatched. This CDR3 region has 17 residues. For the CDR3, the DNA is TGTGCCACCAGCTCCAGGGGGTCGAGCTCCTATAATTCACCCCTCCACTTT. Amino acids: CATSSRGSSSYNSPLHF.

V usage is TRBV1 and J usage is TRBJ2-7; the table's D call TRBD2 went unverified against the DNA. TRBV1 is listed as a pseudogene. CDR3 length: 11 residues. CDR3 sequence reads: CTSSQEEKQYF. Here the CDR3 DNA reads TGCACCAGCAGCCAAGAGGAGAAGCAGTACTTC.

J is TRBJ1-2 and V is TRBV2; D possibly corresponds to TRBD1 (5 bases). The CDR3 consists of 12 residues. The ends were cut back, 3 bases at V and 8 bases at J, with 10 bases in the middle. Looked up from germline, CDR1 is SNHLY and CDR2 is FYNNEI. CDR3 sequence reads: CASSDQAGGYTF. CDR3 DNA: TGTGCCAGCAGTGACCAGGCAGGGGGCTACACCTTC.

V and J are TRBV11-2 and TRBJ1-5; a possible D gene is TRBD1 (5 bases). CDR1 SGHAT and CDR2 FQNNGV come from the germline V gene. V was trimmed by 4 bases and J by 2 bases, leaving 9 bases between them. The CDR3 runs to 14 residues. The CDR3 spells CASSYGGGNQPQHF. The CDR3 bases are TGTGCCAGCAGCTACGGGGGGGGCAATCAGCCCCAGCATTTT.

This chain joins TRBV30 and TRBJ2-7, with 7 positions matching TRBD1. V was pared by 6 bases and J by 3 bases, with 11 bases of the junction left unmatched. The CDR3 is 14 residues long. Germline V gene lookup returns CDR1 GTSNPN and CDR2 SVGIG (reference sequence). The CDR3 loop is CACHTGERDYEQYF. CDR3 DNA: TGTGCCTGCCACACAGGGGAAAGGGACTACGAGCAGTACTTC.

This clone was detected once. The chain links TRBV6-6 to TRBJ1-3, with 7 bases matching TRBD1. Germline values: CDR1 MNHNY, CDR2 SVGAGI (reference sequence). The V segment lost 5 bases and the J segment 2 bases; nucleotides outside the gene matches: 6. This CDR3 has 15 amino acids. CDR3 nucleotides: TGTGCCAGCAGTAACCCGACAGGGACTGGAAACACCATATATTTT. Residues: CASSNPTGTGNTIYF.

V and J are TRBV5-6 and TRBJ1-2, with 8 positions matching TRBD1. CDR3 length: 15 amino acids. With V trimmed by 3 bases and J by 4 bases, 8 bases remained unmatched. The germline V gene encodes CDR1 SGHDT and CDR2 YYEEEE. CDR3 sequence (DNA): TGTGCCAGCAGCTCAGGCCGGGACAGGCCCTATGGCTACACCTTC. As protein: CASSSGRDRPYGYTF.

This clone was observed a few times. The rearrangement uses TRBV5-1 and TRBJ1-1; D is possibly TRBD1 (6 bases). Trimming removed 0 bases from V and 10 bases from J, with 16 bases in between. The germline V gene has CDR1 SGHRS and CDR2 YFSETQ. The CDR3 consists of 14 residues. The CDR3: CASSLENRAQGAFF. The CDR3 nucleotides are TGCGCCAGCAGCTTGGAGAACAGGGCTCAGGGAGCTTTCTTT. The full variable domain, completed using reference TRBV5-1 and TRBJ1-1, is KAGVTQTPRYLIKTRGQQVTLSCSPISGHRSVSWYQQTPGQGLQFLFEYFSETQRNKGNFPGRFSGRQFSNSRSEMNVSTLELGDSALYLCASSLENRAQGAFFGQGTRLTVV.

V usage is TRBV19 and J usage is TRBJ1-1; D not certain. V gave up 6 bases and J gave up 1 base, with 12 bases separating them. Germline V gives CDR1 LNHDA, CDR2 SQIVND (reference sequence). The length of the CDR3 is 14 residues. CDR3 in amino acids: CASSLRAGNTEAFF. In DNA form, the CDR3 reads TGTGCCAGTAGCCTGAGGGCGGGGAACACTGAAGCTTTCTTT.

In its sample, this clone was seen once. This same CDR3 is encoded by further DNA sequences in the sample. V usage is TRBV6-5 and J usage is TRBJ2-7; 9 positions match TRBD1. CDR3 length equals 15 residues. The V and J ends lost 4 bases and 0 bases, in that order; junction bases with no gene match: 4. Germline assignment: CDR1 MNHEY and CDR2 SVGAGI. The CDR3 loop is CASSFGQGSSYEQYF. CDR3 DNA: TGTGCCAGCAGTTTCGGACAGGGGAGCTCCTACGAGCAGTACTTC.

This sequence joins TRBV19 and TRBJ1-6; the D gene is possibly TRBD1 (5 bases). CDR3 length equals 16 residues. CDR1 and CDR2 from the germline V gene are LNHDA and SQIVND (reference sequence). The V gene lost 5 bases and the J gene lost 0 bases, with 11 bases spanning the gap. The CDR3 here is CASSDSLSSYNSPLHF. The CDR3 nucleotides are TGTGCCAGTAGTGACAGTCTCAGCTCCTATAATTCACCCCTCCACTTT. Full variable domain (rest looked up from reference TRBV19 and TRBJ1-6): DGGITQSPKYLFRKEGQNVTLSCEQNLNHDAMYWYRQDPGQGLRLIYYSQIVNDFQKGDIAEGYSVSREKKESFPLTVTSAQKNPTAFYLCASSDSLSSYNSPLHFGNGTRLTVT.

This chain uses TRBV18 with TRBJ2-5; TRBD2 might be the D (5 bases). V was clipped by 3 bases and J by 1 base, with 6 bases between them. Germline V gives CDR1 KGHSH, CDR2 LQKENI. The CDR3 spans 13 residues. The CDR3 nucleotides are TGTGCCAGCTCACCTCGGGGCCAAGAGACCCAGTACTTC. It is translated as CASSPRGQETQYF.

The chain carries TRBV19 and TRBJ1-2; 7 positions agree with TRBD1. Germline loops: CDR1 LNHDA, CDR2 SQIVND (reference sequence). This CDR3 region has 13 residues. The ends lost 6 bases at V and 6 bases at J; junction bases unmatched: 7. DNA for the CDR3: TGTGCCAGTAGGACTACAGGGGAGGATGGCTACACCTTC. It codes for CASRTTGEDGYTF.

This chain joins TRBV10-3 and TRBJ1-3, with TRBD1 identical over 8 bases. Germline CDR1 and CDR2: ENHRY and SYGVKD. The CDR3 has 16 amino acids. The trim removed 0 bases at V and 2 bases at J, leaving 3 bases unmatched. Here the CDR3 reads CAISESWTGTGNTIYF. The CDR3, as DNA: TGTGCCATCAGTGAGTCTTGGACAGGGACTGGAAACACCATATATTTT.

A note on this clone: The sample holds other DNA sequences that translate to the same CDR3. The V and J genes are TRBV9 and TRBJ1-6, with D uncertain. The CDR3 has 12 residues. V lost 0 bases and J 9 bases, leaving 4 bases between the germline ends. Germline values: CDR1 SGDLS, CDR2 YYNGEE. The CDR3 sequence is CASSVGGSPLHF. The CDR3 coding sequence is TGTGCCAGCAGCGTAGGAGGTTCACCCCTCCACTTT.

There are a few counts of this clone. This chain connects TRBV19 to TRBJ1-6; D not resolved. V gave up 5 bases and J gave up 3 bases, with 8 bases separating them. Germline loops: CDR1 LNHDA, CDR2 SQIVND (reference sequence). The CDR3 contains 14 residues. This chain's CDR3 is CASSSIGYNSPLHF. Here the CDR3 DNA reads TGTGCCAGTAGTTCCATCGGCTATAATTCACCCCTCCACTTT.

This chain links TRBV12-5 with TRBJ1-3; D is uncertain. V was cut by 0 bases and J by 0 bases, with 12 bases left in between. The CDR3 extends over 17 amino acids. In germline, CDR1 is LGHNT, CDR2 FRNRAP. CDR3 sequence (DNA): TGTGCTAGTGGTTTGGTTGTGGCGGGTCGCTCTGGAAACACCATATATTTT. Translating gives CASGLVVAGRSGNTIYF.

This clone was counted once. The chain has TRBV11-2 and TRBJ1-1; D call uncertain. Germline V lookup: CDR1 SGHAT, CDR2 FQNNGV. Trimming took 5 bases from V and 8 from J, leaving 12 bases between them. The length of the CDR3 is 12 residues. CDR3 sequence: CASSQLYSEAFF. The CDR3 DNA reads TGTGCCAGCAGCCAACTTTATTCCGAAGCTTTCTTT.

The J gene is TRBJ1-1, the V gene TRBV6-5; 7 bases are shared with TRBD1. The CDR3 is 15 residues long. Looked up from germline, CDR1 is MNHEY and CDR2 is SVGAGI. J was trimmed by 0 bases and V by 5 bases; bases with no gene match: 6. DNA of the CDR3: TGTGCCAGCAGTAACAGGGGCATTATGAACACTGAAGCTTTCTTT. It is translated as CASSNRGIMNTEAFF.

CDR3 region: CASSHRTGGNYEQYF. In DNA, the CDR3 is TGCGCCAGCAGCCATCGGACAGGGGGTAACTACGAGCAGTACTTC. The chain couples TRBV4-3 to TRBJ2-7; TRBD1 agrees at 10 bases. V shed 3 bases, J shed 3 bases, and the junction held 5 bases outside the gene matches. The CDR3 is 15 amino acids. Germline V lookup: CDR1 LGHNA, CDR2 YSLEER.

Details on this clone: This same CDR3 is encoded by further DNA sequences in the sample. The chain recombines TRBV9 with TRBJ2-1; 8 bases align to TRBD1. V gave up 0 bases and J gave up 0 bases; unmatched junction bases: 5. Germline values: CDR1 SGDLS, CDR2 YYNGEE. The CDR3 totals 17 residues. The CDR3 region is CASSVGGQGSSYNEQFF. DNA of the CDR3: TGTGCCAGCAGCGTAGGCGGACAGGGTAGCTCCTACAATGAGCAGTTCTTC.

This clone was observed a single time. This rearrangement joins TRBV5-6 to TRBJ2-3; 11 bases are a match to TRBD1. The CDR3 covers 17 residues. Germline trimming cut 2 bases from V and 2 bases from J; bases unmatched to any gene: 7. Germline-derived CDR1 and CDR2 are SGHDT and YYEEEE. In DNA, the CDR3 is TGTGCCAGCAGCTTCAGGACAGGGGGCAAAGACACAGATACGCAGTATTTT. Residues: CASSFRTGGKDTDTQYF.